This passage covers 27 T cell receptor beta chains from one sample sequenced in a study of blood T cell repertoires in COVID-19. Libraries were prepared by immunoSEQ multiplex PCR; TCRdb keeps only in-frame clonotypes and omits some of them. Counted here are 250,000 or so clones, over 75% occurring once; the ten biggest clones make up 2.5% to 4%. The sequenced sample consisted of PBMCs or T cells enriched from blood (not recorded which). All receptors derive from a middle-aged woman who had been exposed to COVID-19.

This chain links TRBV4-1 with TRBJ2-7, with a possible D match to TRBD1 (6 bases). V shed 1 base and J shed 4 bases, with 11 bases lying between them. The CDR3 is 14 residues long. CDR1 MGHRA and CDR2 YSYEKL come from the germline V gene. For the CDR3, the DNA is TGCGCCAGCAGCCAAGTTCAGGGGCAGTACGAGCAGTACTTC. It yields the protein CASSQVQGQYEQYF.

V usage is TRBV4-1 and J usage is TRBJ1-2; possible D gene TRBD1, 6 bases. With 1 base removed from V and 7 bases from J, the gap between germline ends came to 19 bases. The germline gives CDR1 MGHRA, CDR2 YSYEKL. The CDR3 sequence is 16 residues long. This chain's CDR3 is CASSQVEGDPMGGYTF. Written as DNA, the CDR3 is TGCGCCAGCAGCCAAGTCGAGGGGGATCCGATGGGTGGCTACACCTTC.

This sequence joins TRBV6-5 and TRBJ2-7; 9 bases line up with TRBD1. V lost 6 bases to trimming and J lost 5 bases; unmatched junction nucleotides: 8. Germline CDR1 reads MNHEY; CDR2 reads SVGAGI. This CDR3 comprises 14 residues. The chain's CDR3 is CASREPGQGHEQYF. CDR3 sequence (DNA): TGTGCCAGCAGGGAGCCGGGACAGGGTCACGAGCAGTACTTC.

The chain has TRBV3-1 (or the pseudogene TRBV3-2) and TRBJ1-2; no firm D call. The V gene lost 4 bases and the J gene lost 4 bases, with 7 bases spanning the gap. The CDR3 extends over 12 amino acids. Germline V CDR1 and CDR2: LGHDT, YNNKEL (reference sequence). The chain's CDR3 is CASSRSGYGYTF. CDR3 nucleotides: TGTGCCAGCAGCCGGTCGGGCTATGGCTACACCTTC.

This clone showed up just a few times. The chain employs TRBV5-4 and TRBJ1-6, with 10 bases that match TRBD1. The junction had 8 bases not matched to a gene; V was cut back by 4 bases and J by 7 bases. The CDR3 contains 16 residues. CDR1 is SGHNT and CDR2 is YYREEE in the germline V gene (reference sequence). CDR3: CASSGTGAGQNSPLHF. CDR3 coding DNA: TGTGCCAGCAGCGGGACAGGGGCCGGCCAAAATTCACCCCTCCACTTT.

This clone turned up a few times. The V gene is TRBV7-2, the J gene TRBJ1-4; TRBD1 matches at 7 bases. The CDR3 runs 15 residues. CDR1 and CDR2 (germline): SGHTA, FQGNSA. With 5 bases clipped from V and 4 bases from J, the junction kept 7 bases outside the gene matches. The CDR3 region is CASSETGVYNEKLFF. The CDR3 nucleotides are TGTGCCAGCAGCGAAACAGGGGTCTATAATGAAAAACTGTTTTTT.

The chain recombines TRBV30 with TRBJ2-7; D is ambiguous. The CDR3 is made up of 11 amino acids. V was pared by 4 bases and J by 12 bases, with 16 bases between. The germline V gene has CDR1 GTSNPN and CDR2 SVGIG (reference sequence). The CDR3: CAWNRQDRTYV. The CDR3 coding sequence is TGTGCCTGGAACCGACAAGACCGTACGTACGTC.

The chain joins TRBV9 to TRBJ2-1; maybe TRBD2 (5 bases). The V end lost 6 bases, the J end lost 4 bases, and 14 bases lay between the germline ends. The CDR3 contains 14 residues. Germline V CDR1 and CDR2: SGDLS, YYNGEE. This chain's CDR3 is CASNPGGGYNEQFF. The CDR3 DNA sequence: TGTGCCAGCAATCCTGGAGGAGGATACAATGAGCAGTTCTTC.

This sequence joins TRBV19 and TRBJ1-5; perhaps TRBD1 as D (5 bases). The germline CDR1 and CDR2 sequences are LNHDA and SQIVND (reference sequence). Trimming shortened V by 7 bases and J by 0 bases, and 16 bases separated the two germline ends. This CDR3 is 16 amino acids long. The chain's CDR3 is CASTPTGGYSNQPQHF. CDR3 coding DNA: TGTGCCAGTACCCCTACCGGGGGTTATAGCAATCAGCCCCAGCATTTT.

This rearrangement joins TRBV24-1 to TRBJ1-1, with 7 bases that match TRBD1. The junction had 3 bases not matched to a gene; V was cut back by 9 bases and J by 0 bases. CDR1 and CDR2 (germline): KGHDR, SFDVKD. The CDR3 extends over 13 amino acids. The DNA for the CDR3 is TGTGCCACCGGGACAGACATGAACACTGAAGCTTTCTTT. This encodes CATGTDMNTEAFF.

The chain is built from TRBV19 and TRBJ2-4; a weak D match, TRBD1 (6 bases). V dropped 5 bases and J dropped 10 bases, with 12 bases sitting between them. The CDR3 runs to 12 residues. Per germline, CDR1 LNHDA and CDR2 SQIVND (reference sequence). The CDR3 region is CASSDSGEIQYF. In DNA, the CDR3 is TGTGCCAGTAGTGACTCAGGGGAGATTCAGTACTTC.

The rearrangement joins TRBV5-8 to TRBJ2-7; 8 bases match TRBD2. Germline CDR1 SGHTS, CDR2 YDEGEE. This CDR3 is built from 15 residues. V was clipped by 0 bases and J by 1 base; unmatched bases: 3. CDR3 region: CASSLELAESYEQYV. The CDR3 coding sequence is TGTGCCAGCAGCTTGGAACTAGCGGAATCCTACGAGCAGTACGTC.

The chain recombines TRBV7-2 with TRBJ1-2; D perhaps matches TRBD1 (6 bases). CDR1 and CDR2 from the germline V gene are SGHTA and FQGNSA. The CDR3 loop spans 15 amino acids. V lost 5 bases to trimming and J lost 0 bases, with 13 bases between them. The CDR3: CASSPKGGANYGYTF. CDR3 coding DNA: TGTGCCAGCAGCCCCAAGGGGGGGGCTAACTATGGCTACACCTTC.

This clone was picked up one time. The genes are TRBV30 and TRBJ2-3; D perhaps matches TRBD2 (5 bases). Germline lookup yields CDR1 GTSNPN and CDR2 SVGIG (reference sequence). This CDR3 has 15 residues. The ends were cut back, 1 base at V and 4 bases at J, with 15 bases in the middle. The CDR3 coding sequence is TGTGCCTGGAGTGGGCCCCCGGGGTTGGCAGATACGCAGTATTTT. This translates into CAWSGPPGLADTQYF.

J is TRBJ2-5 and V is TRBV5-1; TRBD1 matches 10 bases. Germline trimming cut 4 bases from V and 2 bases from J; bases unmatched to any gene: 8. The CDR3 runs 16 residues. Germline CDR1 and CDR2: SGHRS and YFSETQ. CDR3 in amino acids: CASSARDRGWQETQYF. The CDR3 coding sequence is TGCGCCAGCAGCGCCAGGGACAGGGGATGGCAAGAGACCCAGTACTTC.

Written as DNA, the CDR3 is TGTGCCAGCAGTTACGGACTAGCTGGAGCCGAGCAGTACTTC. It codes for CASSYGLAGAEQYF. This chain connects TRBV6-5 to TRBJ2-7; TRBD2 aligns across 8 bases. Germline V lookup: CDR1 MNHEY, CDR2 SVGAGI. V was pared by 2 bases and J by 6 bases, with 6 bases of the junction left unmatched. The CDR3 runs to 14 residues.

The genes are TRBV6-6 and TRBJ1-3, with no clear D. CDR3 length: 16 amino acids. Germline CDR1 MNHNY, CDR2 SVGAGI (reference sequence). V lost 0 bases, J lost 0 bases, and 9 bases lay in between. The CDR3: CASSYSKAGSGNTIYF. The CDR3 DNA follows: TGTGCCAGCAGTTACTCGAAGGCAGGCTCTGGAAACACCATATATTTT.

V is TRBV5-6 and J is TRBJ2-3; 12 bases agree with TRBD1. V dropped 1 base and J dropped 7; count of bases not matched to a gene: 10. The CDR3 has 17 amino acids. The V gene's germline CDR1 is SGHDT and CDR2 YYEEEE. CDR3 nucleotide sequence: TGTGCCAGCAGCTTGACTTATTCCGGGACAGGGGGCTATACGCAGTATTTT. The encoded protein is CASSLTYSGTGGYTQYF.

As concerns this clone: A junction boundary mismatches the germline segment, possibly from a read error. The J gene is TRBJ2-1, the V gene TRBV5-1; 9 bases are shared with TRBD1. The germline V gene encodes CDR1 SGHRS and CDR2 YFSETQ. This CDR3 is built from 15 residues. Here the CDR3 reads CASSLQQGAGNEQFF. CDR3 sequence (DNA): TGTGCCAGCAGCTTACAACAGGGGGCGGGTAATGAGCAGTTCTTC.

This clone was found once. The chain combines TRBV4-1 with TRBJ1-1; D remains unclear. Germline V gene sequence: CDR1 MGHRA, CDR2 YSYEKL. V dropped 1 base and J dropped 1 base, with 10 bases sitting between them. The CDR3 has 15 amino acids. CDR3 loop: CASSQGASENTEAFF. CDR3 nucleotide sequence: TGCGCCAGCAGCCAAGGTGCCAGCGAGAACACTGAAGCTTTCTTT.

J is TRBJ2-7 and V is TRBV18, with 9 bases identical to TRBD2. The CDR3 runs 16 residues. Germline CDR1 reads KGHSH; CDR2 reads LQKENI. J lost 2 bases, V lost 4 bases, and 9 bases had no gene match. The CDR3 DNA follows: TGTGCCAGCTCACAAGTCCTAGCGGGGCATACCTACGAGCAGTACTTC. Translated, it gives CASSQVLAGHTYEQYF.

CDR3 protein: CASSFGGTKNIQYF. The CDR3 DNA is TGTGCCAGCAGCTTCGGAGGGACCAAAAACATTCAGTACTTC. The chain joins TRBV13 to TRBJ2-4, with a possible D match to TRBD2 (6 bases). This CDR3 spans 14 amino acids. Germline CDR1 and CDR2: PRHDT and FYEKMQ (reference sequence). V was pared by 3 bases and J by 2 bases, with 8 bases between.

The chain carries TRBV6-2 or TRBV6-3 and TRBJ1-2, with D unresolved. With 6 bases removed from V and 6 bases from J, the gap between germline ends came to 20 bases. The CDR3 has 15 residues. Germline lookup yields CDR1 MNHEY and CDR2 SVGEGT. CDR3 sequence: CASSSSPGVYNGYTF. CDR3 bases: TGTGCCAGCAGCTCTTCCCCCGGGGTGTACAATGGCTACACCTTC.

The V and J genes are TRBV29-1 and TRBJ2-1; 9 positions agree with TRBD2. The length of the CDR3 is 14 residues. V trimming: 6 bases; J trimming: 4 bases; junction bases outside the gene matches: 7. Germline CDR1 is SQVTM and CDR2 is ANQGSEA. The CDR3 here is CSVGRLAAYNEQFF. Written as DNA, the CDR3 is TGCAGCGTGGGGCGACTAGCGGCTTACAATGAGCAGTTCTTC.

The chain joins TRBV4-1 to TRBJ2-1; D perhaps matches TRBD2 (6 bases). The CDR3 has 14 amino acids. Trimming took off 0 bases at V and 6 bases at J, with 9 bases between the two ends. CDR1 and CDR2 (germline): MGHRA, YSYEKL. The CDR3 DNA sequence: TGCGCCAGCAGCCAAGAGGAGGGCATCAATGAGCAGTTCTTC. Its protein product is CASSQEEGINEQFF.

V and J are TRBV7-9 and TRBJ2-5; 12 bases fit TRBD2. The CDR3 length is 17 residues. The V segment lost 1 base and the J segment 6 bases; nucleotides outside the gene matches: 9. Per germline, CDR1 SEHNR and CDR2 FQNEAQ (reference sequence). The CDR3 DNA reads as TGTGCCAGCAGCTTAGGGGCTAGCGGGGGGGTATTGAAGACCCAGTACTTC. Translating it yields CASSLGASGGVLKTQYF.

The chain uses TRBV3-1 (or the pseudogene TRBV3-2) and TRBJ2-6; 11 bases are a match to TRBD1. Germline loops: CDR1 LGHDT, CDR2 YNNKEL (reference sequence). This CDR3 contains 17 residues. Trimming took 4 bases from V and 2 from J; bases not matched to a gene: 4. The DNA for the CDR3 is TGTGCCAGCAGCCCCCGGACAGGGGGCGCTGGGGCCAACGTCCTGACTTTC. Protein sequence: CASSPRTGGAGANVLTF.